This T cell receptor (beta chain) was captured by sequencing in a study of T cells in localized non-small cell lung cancer. Profiling relied on immunoSEQ multiplex PCR, and the TCRdb table lists in-frame clones only, not all of them. Of around 26,000 clones in the sample, over 70% were seen once. Comments on this clone: Its matching antigen is unknown.

This CDR3 contains 17 residues. From germline, CDR1 is SGHNT and CDR2 YYREEE (reference sequence). The V end lost 5 bases, the J end lost 1 base, and 19 bases lay between the germline ends. The study, taken as a whole, reports: Heterogeneity remains possible because sequencing was limited to only one tumor region.

The source was peripheral blood, collected before any cancer treatment. This TCR derives from a man between 40 and 69 years old with stage III squamous cell lung carcinoma. This chain joins TRBV5-4 and TRBJ2-4; D perhaps matches TRBD2 (5 bases). This CDR3 reads CASSPRSEGSAKNIQYF. Here the CDR3 DNA reads TGTGCCAGCAGTCCCCGGTCCGAGGGTTCGGCCAAAAACATTCAGTACTTC.